The entry below gives a single T cell receptor (beta chain) sequence along with its context. The antigen remains unidentified. The protocol was immunoSEQ multiplex PCR, while the TCRdb copy is restricted to in-frame clones and leaves out a portion. The sample contains about 27,000 clones, approximately 96% of which appear only once. The data were taken from a study of T cell clonotyping in hematopoietic cell transplantation. General study findings and limits: Pathologically expanded recipient clonotypes increased progressively from day 30 to day 180 as diversity fell.

The germline V gene encodes CDR1 SGHRS and CDR2 YFSETQ. With 4 bases removed from V and 1 base from J, the gap between germline ends came to 7 bases. The CDR3 consists of 13 residues. This chain joins TRBV5-1 and TRBJ2-3; D gene ambiguous. Sequences were obtained from peripheral blood mononuclear cells. The receptor was isolated from a man aged 50 or older in good health. Some clones in this sample may be carry-over from other donors' samples. CDR3: CASSDGGTDTQYF. The CDR3 DNA reads TGCGCCAGCAGCGATGGGGGCACAGATACGCAGTATTTT.